The rows below give T cell receptor beta chains drawn from one sample of a study of cytomegalovirus exposure and HLA in healthy donors. The assay was immunoSEQ multiplex PCR, and TCRdb's table has in-frame clones only and misses some. The sample lists approximately 140,000 clones, just under 65% occurring once. The sequenced material came from PBMCs. Source of these receptors: a woman aged 55 to 70 in good health and CMV-seropositive. The CDR3 runs from the conserved cysteine through the conserved F or W. D genes are given only for firm matches. Only part of the rows carry a size: once, few, many, or a class if the clone is expanded.

d_gene: TRBD2
v_gene: TRBV6-4
j_gene: TRBJ2-1
abundance: NA
CDR3aa: CASSIGLAGGPYNEQFF
CDR3nt: TGTGCCAGCAGTATAGGACTAGCGGGAGGGCCTTACAATGAGCAGTTCTTC

d_gene: NA
v_gene: TRBV18
j_gene: TRBJ2-5
abundance: once
CDR3aa: CASSPNYQETQYF
CDR3nt: TGTGCCAGCTCACCAAACTACCAAGAGACCCAGTACTTC

d_gene: NA
v_gene: TRBV19
j_gene: TRBJ2-7
abundance: NA
CDR3aa: CASSIIGYEQYF
CDR3nt: TGTGCCAGTAGTATAATCGGTTACGAGCAGTACTTC

d_gene: NA
v_gene: TRBV19
j_gene: TRBJ1-1
abundance: NA
CDR3aa: CASSYMERGTEAFF
CDR3nt: TGTGCCAGTAGTTATATGGAGCGGGGTACTGAAGCTTTCTTT

d_gene: TRBD1
v_gene: TRBV7-9
j_gene: TRBJ1-2
abundance: NA
CDR3aa: CASSLGRDREGYGYTF
CDR3nt: TGTGCCAGCAGCTTAGGCCGGGACAGGGAAGGCTATGGCTACACCTTC

d_gene: NA
v_gene: TRBV10-3
j_gene: TRBJ2-2
abundance: NA
CDR3aa: CAISDPDYLNTGELFF
CDR3nt: TGTGCCATCAGTGACCCGGACTACCTGAACACCGGGGAGCTGTTTTTT

d_gene: NA
v_gene: TRBV5-6
j_gene: TRBJ1-4
abundance: few
CDR3aa: CASSLASYEKLFF
CDR3nt: TGTGCCAGCAGCTTGGCGAGCTATGAAAAACTGTTTTTT

d_gene: NA
v_gene: TRBV5-4
j_gene: TRBJ2-3
abundance: NA
CDR3aa: CASSLPQGNSDTQYF
CDR3nt: TGTGCCAGCAGCTTGCCTCAGGGGAATTCAGATACGCAGTATTTT

d_gene: NA
v_gene: TRBV5-1
j_gene: TRBJ1-5
abundance: NA
CDR3aa: CASSFEVDGAQHF
CDR3nt: TGCGCCAGCAGCTTCGAGGTAGACGGGGCCCAGCATTTT

d_gene: TRBD2
v_gene: TRBV28
j_gene: TRBJ2-1
abundance: NA
CDR3aa: CASSETGTTIHNEQFF
CDR3nt: TGTGCCAGCAGTGAAACCGGGACTACCATACACAATGAGCAGTTCTTC

d_gene: TRBD1
v_gene: TRBV2
j_gene: TRBJ2-1
abundance: NA
CDR3aa: CASSGTGGTNEQFF
CDR3nt: TGTGCCAGCAGTGGGACAGGGGGAACGAATGAGCAGTTCTTC

d_gene: TRBD2
v_gene: TRBV4-3
j_gene: TRBJ2-5
abundance: NA
CDR3aa: CASSRTSGDGETQYF
CDR3nt: TGCGCCAGCAGCCGGACTAGCGGGGACGGGGAGACCCAGTACTTC

d_gene: NA
v_gene: TRBV7-2
j_gene: TRBJ2-4
abundance: NA
CDR3aa: CASSPREDYLGVKNIQYF
CDR3nt: TGTGCCAGCAGCCCCCGGGAAGATTATCTAGGCGTCAAAAACATTCAGTACTTC

d_gene: NA
v_gene: TRBV5-1
j_gene: TRBJ2-1
abundance: NA
CDR3aa: CASNRDITYNEQFF
CDR3nt: TGCGCCAGCAACCGGGACATTACCTACAATGAGCAGTTCTTC

d_gene: TRBD1
v_gene: TRBV14
j_gene: TRBJ2-3
abundance: NA
CDR3aa: CASSRRTGGSTDTQYF
CDR3nt: TGTGCCAGTTCAAGGCGGACAGGGGGCAGCACAGATACGCAGTATTTT

d_gene: NA
v_gene: TRBV12-5
j_gene: TRBJ2-1
abundance: few
CDR3aa: CASGPGLSSYNEQFF
CDR3nt: TGTGCTAGTGGCCCGGGGTTAAGCTCCTACAATGAGCAGTTCTTC

d_gene: NA
v_gene: TRBV6-5
j_gene: TRBJ1-4
abundance: few
CDR3aa: CASSYSGSTNEKLFF
CDR3nt: TGTGCCAGCAGTTATTCAGGTTCAACTAATGAAAAACTGTTTTTT

d_gene: NA
v_gene: TRBV7-3
j_gene: TRBJ1-2
abundance: NA
CDR3aa: CASSLTAGQPDGYTF
CDR3nt: TGTGCCAGCAGCTTAACGGCGGGGCAGCCGGATGGCTACACCTTC

d_gene: TRBD1
v_gene: TRBV5-4
j_gene: TRBJ2-6
abundance: once
CDR3aa: CARCYRGTGANVLTF
CDR3nt: TGTGCCAGATGTTACAGGGGCACTGGGGCCAACGTCCTGACTTTC

d_gene: NA
v_gene: TRBV6-1
j_gene: TRBJ2-1
abundance: NA
CDR3aa: CASSSQVGDEQFF
CDR3nt: TGTGCCAGCAGCTCCCAGGTGGGCGATGAGCAGTTCTTC

d_gene: TRBD2
v_gene: TRBV5-4
j_gene: TRBJ2-2
abundance: NA
CDR3aa: CASGLAGDAGELFF
CDR3nt: TGTGCCAGCGGTTTAGCGGGAGACGCCGGGGAGCTGTTTTTT

d_gene: TRBD1
v_gene: TRBV19
j_gene: TRBJ2-5
abundance: NA
CDR3aa: CASSWTGAETQYF
CDR3nt: TGTGCCAGTAGTTGGACAGGGGCCGAGACCCAGTACTTC

d_gene: NA
v_gene: TRBV7-2
j_gene: TRBJ1-5
abundance: few
CDR3aa: CASSTRTDQPQHF
CDR3nt: TGTGCCAGCAGCACAAGGACAGATCAGCCCCAGCATTTT